This entry lists 22 T cell receptor beta chains sequenced from one sample in a study of radiotherapy plus CTLA-4 blockade in lung cancer. The table came from immunoSEQ multiplex PCR; TCRdb's copy has only in-frame clones and leaves some out. The table records approximately 52,000 clones, 70% to 80% of them present only once. The sequences come from peripheral blood, collected from a patient treated with radiotherapy plus ipilimumab. These receptor sequences come from a human donor with non-small cell lung cancer who had a complete response to radiotherapy plus ipilimumab.

In the case of this clone: Different DNA sequences within this sample yield the same CDR3. The chain joins TRBV5-1 to TRBJ2-2, with a weak D call TRBD2 (6 bases). This CDR3 has 13 residues. V was shortened by 5 bases and J by 5 bases, with 10 bases between the two germline ends. Germline values: CDR1 SGHRS, CDR2 YFSETQ. CDR3 sequence (DNA): TGCGCCAGCAGTCCGGAGGGGACCGGGGAGCTGTTTTTT. This sequence encodes CASSPEGTGELFF.

The chain is built from TRBV2 and TRBJ2-3; D unclear. From germline, CDR1 is SNHLY and CDR2 FYNNEI. The germline V and J ends were trimmed by 6 bases and 6 bases, with 10 bases remaining between them. There are 12 residues in the CDR3. This CDR3 reads CASSAGRDTQYF. In DNA, the CDR3 is TGTGCCAGCAGCGCCGGTCGGGATACGCAGTATTTT.

The J gene is TRBJ2-7, the V gene TRBV10-1; no clear D gene. Germline CDR1 is WNHNN and CDR2 is SYGVQD (reference sequence). The CDR3 contains 13 residues. The V end lost 3 bases, the J end lost 3 bases, and 9 bases lay between the germline ends. The CDR3 loop reads CASSDRTGYEQYF. The CDR3 DNA sequence: TGCGCCAGCAGTGACCGAACCGGCTACGAGCAGTACTTC.

The chain employs TRBV29-1 and TRBJ1-2; TRBD1 matches 11 bases. V dropped 4 bases and J dropped 4; count of bases not matched to a gene: 8. This CDR3 has 15 amino acids. CDR1 is SQVTM, CDR2 ANQGSEA, per germline. The CDR3 protein is CSVGLSDRGLYGYTF. CDR3 DNA: TGCAGCGTTGGGCTCTCGGACAGGGGGCTCTATGGCTACACCTTC.

The chain joins TRBV5-6 to TRBJ1-5, with unresolved D. The CDR3 contains 14 residues. Germline CDR1 SGHDT, CDR2 YYEEEE. V lost 1 base, J lost 3 bases, and 8 bases lay in between. The DNA of the CDR3 is TGTGCCAGCAGCTTGACGGGGTCCAATCAGCCCCAGCATTTT. It encodes CASSLTGSNQPQHF.

This clone was observed a few times. The chain couples TRBV10-2 to TRBJ1-5; the D gene is possibly TRBD1 (5 bases). Germline CDR1 reads WSHSY; CDR2 reads SAAADI. The V end lost 4 bases, the J end lost 3 bases, and 7 bases lay between the germline ends. The CDR3 spans 13 residues. The CDR3 region is CASSGQSNQPQHF. CDR3 DNA sequence: TGCGCCAGCAGTGGACAGTCCAATCAGCCCCAGCATTTT.

This rearrangement joins TRBV7-9 to TRBJ2-7, with unresolved D. The CDR3 consists of 14 residues. The V gene lost 2 bases and the J gene lost 0 bases, with 8 bases spanning the gap. The germline gives CDR1 SEHNR, CDR2 FQNEAQ (reference sequence). The CDR3 reads CASSLMTTSYEQYF. In DNA form, the CDR3 reads TGTGCCAGCAGCTTAATGACAACCTCCTACGAGCAGTACTTC.

The J gene is TRBJ1-1, the V gene TRBV13; 7 bases align to TRBD1. In germline, CDR1 is PRHDT, CDR2 FYEKMQ (reference sequence). This CDR3 spans 16 amino acids. Trimming cost V 7 bases and J 1 base; bases outside gene matches: 12. For the CDR3, the DNA is TGTGCCAGCACCTGGGGAGCAGGGGGTGCGAACACTGAAGCTTTCTTT. Translating gives CASTWGAGGANTEAFF.

This clone was found once. J is TRBJ1-2 and V is TRBV25-1; TRBD1 is a possible D gene (6 bases). Germline CDR1 reads MGHDK; CDR2 reads SYGVNS. Trimming took 6 bases from V and 3 from J, leaving 11 bases between them. This CDR3 region has 13 residues. The CDR3: CASRGALDYGYTF. CDR3 nucleotide sequence: TGTGCCAGCAGGGGGGCCCTTGACTATGGCTACACCTTC.

The V gene is TRBV7-9, the J gene TRBJ2-3; D may be TRBD2 (7 bases). Germline CDR1 SEHNR, CDR2 FQNEAQ (reference sequence). V was shortened by 5 bases and J by 2 bases, with 17 bases between the two germline ends. This CDR3 has 16 residues. CDR3 sequence (DNA): TGTGCCAGCAGCCCCCTCGGGGGGCAGGTCACAGATACGCAGTATTTT. It specifies CASSPLGGQVTDTQYF.

This clone was counted only a few times. The chain combines TRBV7-9 with TRBJ1-4, with TRBD1 matching 7 bases. This CDR3 spans 15 amino acids. CDR1 is SEHNR, CDR2 FQNEAQ, per germline (reference sequence). With 1 base clipped from V and 4 bases from J, the junction kept 3 bases outside the gene matches. The CDR3: CASSLEGQRNEKLFF. The CDR3 DNA reads TGTGCCAGCAGCTTAGAGGGACAGCGTAATGAAAAACTGTTTTTT.

The chain uses TRBV11-2 and TRBJ2-1, with D possibly being TRBD2 (5 bases). This CDR3 has 16 amino acids. Per the germline V gene, CDR1 is SGHAT and CDR2 is FQNNGV. Trimming removed 5 bases from V and 4 bases from J, with 18 bases in between. The CDR3: CASSTLRRGRYNEQFF. CDR3 bases: TGTGCCAGCAGCACACTTAGACGGGGAAGATACAATGAGCAGTTCTTC.

The V and J genes are TRBV27 and TRBJ1-2; maybe TRBD1 (6 bases). In germline, CDR1 is MNHEY, CDR2 SMNVEV (reference sequence). Trimming left V 6 bases short and J 7 bases short, with 15 bases between. The CDR3 extends over 13 amino acids. DNA of the CDR3: TGTGCCAGCAGGCCCGGGACACGAGGTGGCTACACCTTC. Amino acid sequence: CASRPGTRGGYTF.

The CDR3 region is CASSAQGTGSNQPQHF. CDR3 DNA sequence: TGTGCCAGTAGTGCCCAGGGGACAGGGAGCAATCAGCCCCAGCATTTT. The V and J genes are TRBV19 and TRBJ1-5; TRBD1 matches 9 bases. The length of the CDR3 is 16 residues. Germline CDR1 LNHDA, CDR2 SQIVND (reference sequence). V was clipped by 5 bases and J by 1 base; unmatched bases: 6.

This clone appeared a single time. The gene calls are TRBV9 and TRBJ2-3; weak D call: TRBD1 (5 bases). There are 14 residues in the CDR3. The germline CDR1 and CDR2 sequences are SGDLS and YYNGEE. V was trimmed by 0 bases and J by 5 bases, leaving 10 bases between them. The CDR3 sequence is CASSVDRRGDTQYF. DNA for the CDR3: TGTGCCAGCAGCGTAGACAGGCGAGGAGATACGCAGTATTTT.

V gene TRBV15 combines with J gene TRBJ2-7, with 9 bases identical to TRBD2. CDR3 size: 13 residues. V lost 8 bases, J lost 3 bases, and 5 bases stayed unmatched. Germline V lookup: CDR1 LNHNV, CDR2 YYDKDF (reference sequence). Here the CDR3 reads CATRRGGGYEQYF. In DNA form, the CDR3 reads TGTGCCACCCGGCGGGGGGGAGGCTACGAGCAGTACTTC. Full variable domain (remainder filled in from reference TRBV15 and TRBJ2-7): DAMVIQNPRYQVTQFGKPVTLSCSQTLNHNVMYWYQQKSSQAPKLLFHYYDKDFNNEADTPDNFQSRRPNTSFCFLDIRSPGLGDTAMYLCATRRGGGYEQYFGPGTRLTVT.

The genes are TRBV4-1 and TRBJ2-5, with TRBD2 matching over 7 bases. The CDR3 sequence is 15 residues long. V gave up 1 base and J gave up 1 base; unmatched junction bases: 3. Germline loops: CDR1 MGHRA, CDR2 YSYEKL. CDR3 in amino acids: CASSQGRLAQETQYF. The CDR3 DNA reads TGCGCCAGCAGCCAAGGTAGACTAGCCCAAGAGACCCAGTACTTC.

V is TRBV7-2 and J is TRBJ1-2; D is perhaps TRBD1 (6 bases). Trimming took 1 base from V and 8 from J, leaving 11 bases between them. The CDR3 loop spans 13 amino acids. The germline V gene encodes CDR1 SGHTA and CDR2 FQGNSA. CDR3 residues: CASSLGGGPGYTF. The CDR3 DNA is TGTGCCAGCAGCTTAGGGGGGGGGCCCGGCTACACCTTC.

This chain connects TRBV29-1 to TRBJ1-1, with D possibly TRBD1 on 5 matching bases. Trimming stripped 6 bases from V and 10 bases from J, with 21 bases between. This CDR3 comprises 13 residues. Germline V gives CDR1 SQVTM, CDR2 ANQGSEA. CDR3 region: CSVPEAPGRGAFF. The CDR3 bases are TGCAGCGTCCCTGAAGCACCCGGGAGGGGAGCTTTCTTT.

CDR3 loop: CASSSRGYRNQPQHF. In nucleotides, the CDR3 is TGTGCCAGCAGTTCGAGGGGGTATCGCAATCAGCCCCAGCATTTT. The chain has TRBV5-6 and TRBJ1-5; possible D gene TRBD1, 6 bases. Germline assignment: CDR1 SGHDT and CDR2 YYEEEE. The CDR3 length is 15 residues. Trimming left V 5 bases short and J 2 bases short, with 14 bases between.

V gene TRBV11-2 combines with J gene TRBJ1-2; a possible D gene is TRBD1 (5 bases). The CDR3 has 18 amino acids. Per germline, CDR1 SGHAT and CDR2 FQNNGV. The ends were cut back, 0 bases at V and 4 bases at J, with 21 bases in the middle. The CDR3 reads CASSLDPPGRGSGYGYTF. CDR3 sequence (DNA): TGTGCCAGCAGCTTAGATCCTCCGGGGAGGGGATCCGGCTATGGCTACACCTTC.

CDR3 in DNA: TGCAGTGCTAGGAACAGGCAGTCCCAGCATTTT. Translating gives CSARNRQSQHF. V is TRBV20-1 and J is TRBJ1-5, with D perhaps TRBD1 (5 bases). There are 11 residues in the CDR3. Trimming pared 3 bases from V and 11 bases from J, leaving 11 bases between. CDR1 is DFQATT and CDR2 is SNEGSKA in the germline V gene (reference sequence).